This T cell receptor (beta chain) came from a study of response to subunit inactivated influenza vaccine. Germline CDR1 reads MNHEY; CDR2 reads SVGEGT. V gave up 4 bases and J gave up 8 bases; unmatched junction bases: 9. CDR3 length equals 16 residues. TCRdb redid the calling of the RT-PCR reads with MiXCR, one entry per CDR3 protein. The sample holds hundreds of thousands of distinct CDR3 sequences, roughly 10% seen once. This same sample was also taken into another study, of T cells expressing NK-cell markers. As that study records: UMI-tagged 5'RACE template switching yielded the TCR beta cDNA. The study sequenced eight donors, seven HCMV-seropositive and one seronegative. These clonotypes also led the CD3+CD56-NKG2C+ fraction in a few donors.

The chain carries TRBV6-2 or TRBV6-3 and TRBJ2-1; 12 bases align to TRBD2. This clonotype originated in a man between 50 and 59 years old who received an inactivated influenza vaccine. Sequencing used PBMCs from blood, obtained on the day of vaccination. CDR3 bases: TGTGCCAGCAGTTTGTTAGGACTAGCGGGAAGGGATGAGCAGTTCTTC. This translates into CASSLLGLAGRDEQFF.